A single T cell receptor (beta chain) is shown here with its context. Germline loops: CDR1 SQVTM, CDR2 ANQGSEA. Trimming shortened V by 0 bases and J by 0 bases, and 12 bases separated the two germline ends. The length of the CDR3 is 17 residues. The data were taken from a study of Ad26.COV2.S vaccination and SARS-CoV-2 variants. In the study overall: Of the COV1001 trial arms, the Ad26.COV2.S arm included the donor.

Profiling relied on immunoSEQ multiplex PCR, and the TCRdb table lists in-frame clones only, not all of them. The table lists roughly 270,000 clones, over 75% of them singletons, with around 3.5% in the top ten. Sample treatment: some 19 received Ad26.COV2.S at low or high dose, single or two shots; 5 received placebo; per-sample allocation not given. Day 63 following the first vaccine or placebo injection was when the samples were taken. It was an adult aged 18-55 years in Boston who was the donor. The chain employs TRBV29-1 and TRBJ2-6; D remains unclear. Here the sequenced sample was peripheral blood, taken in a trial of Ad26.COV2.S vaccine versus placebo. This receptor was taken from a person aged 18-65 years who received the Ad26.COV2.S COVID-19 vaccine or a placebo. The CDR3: CSVEDTSLRSGANVLTF. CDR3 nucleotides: TGCAGCGTTGAAGACACAAGTCTCCGCTCTGGGGCCAACGTCCTGACTTTC.